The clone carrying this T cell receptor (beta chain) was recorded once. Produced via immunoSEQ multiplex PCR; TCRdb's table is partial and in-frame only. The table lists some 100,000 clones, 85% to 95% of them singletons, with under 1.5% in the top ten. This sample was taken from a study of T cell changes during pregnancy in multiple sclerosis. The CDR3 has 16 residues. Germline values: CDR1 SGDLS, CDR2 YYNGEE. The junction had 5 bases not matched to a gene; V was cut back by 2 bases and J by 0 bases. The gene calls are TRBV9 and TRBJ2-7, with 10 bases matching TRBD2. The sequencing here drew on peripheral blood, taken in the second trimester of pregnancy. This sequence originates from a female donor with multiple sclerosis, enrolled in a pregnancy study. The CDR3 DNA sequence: TGTGCCAGCAGCGTCGGAGGACTAGCGGCCTCCTACGAGCAGTACTTC. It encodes CASSVGGLAASYEQYF.